This TCR beta chain stems from a study of T cell responses to AZD1222 COVID-19 vaccine. About the study: Second doses at about 4 or about 12 weeks were pooled. Study-wide findings and caveats: Only a handful of AZD1222 recipients, six or seven in all, had baseline seropositivity. Unmutated variant regions are reportedly the target of nearly half of TCRs that are spike-specific.

For this clone: Antigen: not known.

Germline CDR1 and CDR2: SGHTA and FQGTGA. Trimming stripped 2 bases from V and 3 bases from J, with 8 bases between. The length of the CDR3 is 13 residues. Libraries were prepared by immunoSEQ multiplex PCR; TCRdb keeps only in-frame clonotypes and omits some of them. The sample consists of 97,000 or so clones, roughly nine tenths of them appearing once. The material sequenced was peripheral blood, taken on day 0 of AZD1222 vaccination. The V call is TRBV7-3, the J call TRBJ2-7; tentatively, D is TRBD2 (5 bases). The sequence came from an adult in good health. Here the CDR3 DNA reads TGTGCCAGCAGCTTAGCTCGGGACTACGAGCAGTACTTC. Amino acid sequence: CASSLARDYEQYF.